This T cell receptor (beta chain) came from a study of shared clonotypes between healthy human individuals. Study results and caveats: Non-shared clonotypes had lower generation probabilities than clonotypes shared by all four sorted-subset donors. Compared with memory subsets, naive subsets generally had larger estimated richness.

To note about this clone: Its antigen remains unknown.

CDR1 and CDR2 from the germline V gene are MNHNY and SVGAGI (reference sequence). V dropped 7 bases and J dropped 2; count of bases not matched to a gene: 6. The CDR3 spans 15 residues. In the authors' methods: ImmunoSEQ gave junction-only sequences without quality scores, so filtering differed. The method was immunoSEQ multiplex PCR; TCRdb's version includes in-frame clones alone and lacks a portion of them. That table furnishes V, J and clone size, whereas the DNA furnished D and trimming. The table shows more than 550,000 clones, with less than 95% occurring only once. The sequencing input was memory CD8+ T cells from PBMCs. Subset in this sample: CD45RO+ cells pooled with CCR7-negative TemRA cells. The chain combines TRBV6-6 with TRBJ2-2; 8 nucleotides line up with TRBD1. This TCR came from a man between 18 and 29 years old in good health. Some clones in this sample may be carry-over from other donors' samples. Here the CDR3 DNA reads TGTGCCAGCACGAGGGACAGGAGCAACACCGGGGAGCTGTTTTTT. This codes for CASTRDRSNTGELFF.